This T cell receptor beta chain is from a study of blood T cells in healthy people across ages. Overall study results and limits: TCR beta diversity correlated strongly with naive T cell percentage. Observed TCR beta diversity per million T cells went down as age went up. This fall followed a roughly linear course with age.

This clonotype has just one count. Its specificity is not known. Primers used in a second PCR of roughly 6 to 11 cycles were a sample-barcoded 5' primer and a J-beta primer mix. Through a template-switch adaptor with 12 random nucleotides, each cDNA molecule received a tag. From the 5' RACE reads, TCRdb called clonotypes with MiXCR, one entry per CDR3 protein. The sample contains about 1.4 million distinct CDR3 sequences, approximately 59% of which appear only once. Trimming left V 5 bases short and J 9 bases short, with 6 bases between. Germline V gives CDR1 SEHNR, CDR2 FQNEAQ (reference sequence). The CDR3 loop spans 10 amino acids.

This chain joins TRBV7-9 and TRBJ2-3; unclear D gene. Sequenced sample: blood. This TCR was recovered from a man aged 18 to 30 in good health. The CDR3 coding sequence is TGTGCCAGCAGCACCCACACGCAGTATTTT. Translation: CASSTHTQYF.